This entry lists 15 T cell receptor beta chains sequenced from one sample in a study of beta chain features in type 1 diabetes. Study results and limitations: Moderate but significant shortening of TCRB CDR3s was recorded in all four CD4+ subsets from Type 1 diabetes patients.

Which antigens these TCRs recognize remains unknown. Since all of the isolated RNA was reverse transcribed, expressed TCRB transcripts were what got sequenced. Using immunoSEQ multiplex PCR, the repertoire was profiled, and TCRdb retains in-frame clones only, with some absent. In the table there are some 160,000 clones, around 9% of which are singletons. The material sequenced was central memory CD4+ T cells from blood. The receptor source for this set is a woman aged 25-40 years with type 1 diabetes.

This clone was detected only a few times. The rearrangement uses TRBV28 and TRBJ1-1; D is possibly TRBD1 (5 bases). V was trimmed by 2 bases and J by 1 base, leaving 11 bases between them. The CDR3 has 15 amino acids. The germline gives CDR1 MDHEN, CDR2 SYDVKM. CDR3 sequence reads: CASSLPSGANTEAFF. The CDR3 nucleotides read TGTGCCAGCAGTTTACCGTCTGGGGCGAACACTGAAGCTTTCTTT.

This clone came up a few times. The CDR3 DNA sequence: TGTGCCAGCTCAAGTCCGGGACAACGAACCGGGGAGCTGTTTTTT. Protein sequence: CASSSPGQRTGELFF. V and J are TRBV18 and TRBJ2-2; D may be TRBD1 (6 bases). CDR1 KGHSH and CDR2 LQKENI come from the germline V gene. The CDR3 extends over 15 amino acids. V was trimmed by 5 bases and J by 5 bases, leaving 15 bases between them.

Points on this clone: The same CDR3 arises from other DNA sequences in this sample as well. The chain links TRBV5-1 to TRBJ2-1, with D uncertain. The V gene's germline CDR1 is SGHRS and CDR2 YFSETQ. This CDR3 has 14 amino acids. The germline V and J ends were trimmed by 0 bases and 4 bases, with 8 bases remaining between them. DNA of the CDR3: TGCGCCAGCAGCTTGGACAGAAGATACAATGAGCAGTTCTTC. Protein: CASSLDRRYNEQFF.

This clone occurred a few times. The chain recombines TRBV5-1 with TRBJ1-3; D unclear. V was shortened by 1 base and J by 0 bases, with 11 bases between the two germline ends. This CDR3 comprises 16 residues. CDR1 is SGHRS, CDR2 YFSETQ, per germline. For the CDR3, the DNA is TGCGCCAGCAGCTTGTCCTCTCCCCGCTCTGGAAACACCATATATTTT. Translating it yields CASSLSSPRSGNTIYF. Full variable domain (remainder filled in from reference TRBV5-1 and TRBJ1-3): KAGVTQTPRYLIKTRGQQVTLSCSPISGHRSVSWYQQTPGQGLQFLFEYFSETQRNKGNFPGRFSGRQFSNSRSEMNVSTLELGDSALYLCASSLSSPRSGNTIYFGEGSWLTVV.

In the case of this clone: The junction does not match germline at one end; this may be a read error. The chain has TRBV7-7 and TRBJ2-5, with 8 positions matching TRBD1. CDR1 and CDR2 (germline): SSHAT, FNYEAQ (reference sequence). This CDR3 comprises 14 residues. CDR3 nucleotides: TGTGCTAGCAGCTTAGCAAACAGGGGGGAGACCCAGTACTTC. Translated: CASSLANRGETQYF. The full variable domain, with the rest looked up from reference TRBV7-7 and TRBJ2-5, is GAGVSQSPRYKVTKRGQDVTLRCDPISSHATLYWYQQALGQGPEFLTYFNYEAQPDKSGLPSDRFSAERPEGSISTLTIQRTEQRDSAMYRCASSLANRGETQYFGPGTRLLVL.

This clone was counted only a few times. This sequence joins TRBV4-1 and TRBJ1-2; perhaps TRBD1 as D (5 bases). Germline V CDR1 and CDR2: MGHRA, YSYEKL. Deletions cut 0 bases from V and 6 bases from J, with 14 bases between. This CDR3 has 15 amino acids. Here the CDR3 DNA reads TGCGCCAGCAGCCAAGAGGTCAGGGTAGGACATGGCTACACCTTC. This encodes CASSQEVRVGHGYTF.

This clone was seen only a few times. The chain carries TRBV5-1 and TRBJ1-2; perhaps TRBD1 as D (6 bases). Germline CDR1 is SGHRS and CDR2 is YFSETQ. The ends were cut back, 4 bases at V and 6 bases at J, with 16 bases in the middle. CDR3 size: 14 residues. Here the CDR3 reads CASSARTETHGYTF. The CDR3 nucleotides are TGCGCCAGCAGCGCCAGGACAGAAACCCATGGCTACACCTTC.

This clone occurred a few times. V is TRBV6-1 and J is TRBJ2-4, with 7 bases that match TRBD1. This CDR3 is built from 20 residues. Germline V lookup: CDR1 MNHNS, CDR2 SASEGT. J was trimmed by 0 bases and V by 1 base; bases with no gene match: 15. The CDR3 is CASSEGVGRGYETAKNIQYF. In DNA, the CDR3 is TGTGCCAGCAGTGAAGGAGTCGGCAGGGGGTATGAGACAGCCAAAAACATTCAGTACTTC.

This clone was detected a few times. This chain joins TRBV6-4 and TRBJ2-7; no reliable D call. The ends were cut back, 5 bases at V and 3 bases at J, with 5 bases in the middle. The CDR3 totals 11 residues. The V gene's germline CDR1 is MRHNA and CDR2 SNTAGT. The CDR3 is CASSPYYEQYF. In DNA, the CDR3 is TGTGCCAGCAGTCCCTACTACGAGCAGTACTTC.

This clone was found a few times. The V and J genes are TRBV7-9 and TRBJ1-1, with TRBD1 as a possible D gene (5 bases). The CDR3 is 11 residues long. Deletions cut 5 bases from V and 10 bases from J, with 11 bases between. Germline V gene lookup returns CDR1 SEHNR and CDR2 FQNEAQ (reference sequence). The CDR3 nucleotides read TGTGCCAGCAGCCTTGGTAGGGGAGCTTTCTTT. It is translated as CASSLGRGAFF.

The chain employs TRBV2 and TRBJ2-3; 7 nucleotides match TRBD1. This CDR3 is built from 14 residues. Germline lookup yields CDR1 SNHLY and CDR2 FYNNEI. V was pared by 6 bases and J by 0 bases, with 3 bases of the junction left unmatched. CDR3 bases: TGTGCCAGCAGCTGGACAGGTAGCACAGATACGCAGTATTTT. It encodes CASSWTGSTDTQYF.

This clone was detected a few times. The same CDR3 can be traced to other DNA sequences in this sample. This rearrangement joins TRBV7-9 to TRBJ2-1; tentatively, D is TRBD2 (6 bases). This CDR3 contains 15 residues. Germline V gene data show CDR1 as SEHNR and CDR2 as FQNEAQ (reference sequence). V was shortened by 5 bases and J by 0 bases, with 11 bases between the two germline ends. CDR3 DNA: TGTGCCAGCAGCCCCCGGGGGAGCTCCTACAATGAGCAGTTCTTC. Protein product: CASSPRGSSYNEQFF.

Only a few counts were recorded for this clone. J is TRBJ2-3 and V is TRBV10-3, with 10 nucleotides matching TRBD2. The length of the CDR3 is 13 residues. Looked up from germline, CDR1 is ENHRY and CDR2 is SYGVKD. The V gene end was trimmed by 11 bases and the J gene end by 3 bases; junction bases not matched to a gene: 5. The CDR3 loop is CAVEREGTDTQYF. In DNA, the CDR3 is TGTGCCGTGGAGCGGGAGGGTACAGATACGCAGTATTTT.

This chain connects TRBV7-8 to TRBJ1-2; D may be TRBD1 (5 bases). The V gene's germline CDR1 is SGHVS and CDR2 FQNEAQ. With 1 base removed from V and 4 bases from J, the gap between germline ends came to 19 bases. This CDR3 has 17 amino acids. The CDR3 reads CASSLVGGTSSGYGYTF. The CDR3 DNA sequence: TGTGCCAGCAGCTTAGTAGGAGGGACGAGTTCCGGCTATGGCTACACCTTC.

This clone was seen more than once but under ten times. The chain recombines TRBV7-6 with TRBJ2-3; TRBD2 agrees at 8 bases. The trim removed 1 base at V and 5 bases at J, leaving 2 bases unmatched. Germline V gives CDR1 SGHVS, CDR2 FNYEAQ. The CDR3 spans 14 residues. DNA for the CDR3: TGTGCCAGCAGCTTAGGCGGGAGGCGAGATACGCAGTATTTT. Its translation: CASSLGGRRDTQYF.